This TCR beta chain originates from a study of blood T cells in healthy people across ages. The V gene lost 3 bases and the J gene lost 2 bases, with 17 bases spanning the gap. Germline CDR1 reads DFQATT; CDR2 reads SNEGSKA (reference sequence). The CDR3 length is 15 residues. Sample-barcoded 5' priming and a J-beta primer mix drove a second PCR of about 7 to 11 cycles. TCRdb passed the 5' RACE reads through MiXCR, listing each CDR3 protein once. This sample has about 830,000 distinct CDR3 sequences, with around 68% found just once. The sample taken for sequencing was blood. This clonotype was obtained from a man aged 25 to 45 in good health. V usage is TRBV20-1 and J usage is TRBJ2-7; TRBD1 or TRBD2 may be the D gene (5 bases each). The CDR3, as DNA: TGCAGTGCTAGCTCGGTGGGGGACCCTACCTACGAGCAGTACTTC. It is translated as CSASSVGDPTYEQYF.